These 8 T cell receptor beta chains share one sample of origin, sequenced in a study of blood T cells in healthy people across ages (dated by TCRdb to between 2015 and 2017). The library was produced with 5' RACE. Reads for this sample came from an Illumina HiSeq 2500. The second PCR ran for about 7 to 11 cycles and used a J-beta primer mix along with a sample-barcoded 5' primer. Using fastp trimming at Q25 and MiXCR clonotype assembly, TCRdb reanalyzed the public sequencing data and kept in-frame beta chains. CDR3 protein sequences are deduplicated, and each keeps its most common genes and DNA. The sample table holds some 890,000 distinct CDR3 sequences, of which almost 30% were seen once. Roughly 10% of the sample is held by the ten biggest clonotypes. Separately, the same data were catalogued under a study of T cells of mothers and their children.

The sequencing sample was made of blood. The receptors were gathered from a middle-aged woman in good health.

The chain carries TRBV6-5 and TRBJ2-7; possible D gene TRBD1, 6 bases. Near its end, the DNA agrees better with TRBJ2-5, so the J call may be wrong. Looked up from germline, CDR1 is MNHEY and CDR2 is SVGAGI. The CDR3 runs 16 residues. The CDR3 reads CASRPGGQGRLGTQYF. Written as DNA, the CDR3 is TGTGCCAGCCGACCTGGTGGCCAGGGGCGTTTGGGGACCCAGTACTTC.

The rearrangement uses TRBV19 and TRBJ2-3; D gene uncertain. Trimming removed 4 bases at V and 1 base at J, with 6 bases between. Germline CDR1 is LNHDA and CDR2 is SQIVND (reference sequence). The CDR3 runs 13 residues. CDR3 sequence reads: CASSTVGTDTQYF. The CDR3, as DNA: TGTGCCAGTAGTACGGTAGGCACAGATACGCAGTATTTT. Complete variable domain (other parts from reference TRBV19 and TRBJ2-3): DGGITQSPKYLFRKEGQNVTLSCEQNLNHDAMYWYRQDPGQGLRLIYYSQIVNDFQKGDIAEGYSVSREKKESFPLTVTSAQKNPTAFYLCASSTVGTDTQYFGPGTRLTVL.

The sample holds one count of this clonotype. This chain links TRBV24-1 with TRBJ1-5, with a tentative D call TRBD1 (6 bases). V lost 10 bases and J lost 1, with 13 bases in between. There are 14 residues in the CDR3. The germline V gene has CDR1 KGHDR and CDR2 SFDVKD. Here the CDR3 DNA reads TGTGCCACGGGGGGGGCGACGAGCAATCAGCCCCAGCATTTT. Amino acids: CATGGATSNQPQHF.

This sequence joins TRBV7-2 and TRBJ1-1; weak D call: TRBD1 (5 bases). Germline loops: CDR1 SGHTA, CDR2 FQGNSA. The V gene lost 5 bases and the J gene lost 1 base, with 8 bases spanning the gap. The CDR3 length is 13 residues. The CDR3 sequence is CASSVQANTEAFF. Here the CDR3 DNA reads TGTGCCAGCAGCGTACAGGCGAACACTGAAGCTTTCTTT.

The chain recombines TRBV12-3 or TRBV12-4 with TRBJ2-3, with D perhaps matching TRBD2 (5 bases). This CDR3 is built from 15 residues. V gave up 3 bases and J gave up 6 bases, with 16 bases separating them. CDR3 protein: CASSLNDGVGDTQYF. The CDR3 nucleotides read TGTGCCAGCAGTTTGAATGACGGGGTTGGGGATACGCAGTATTTT.

The chain couples TRBV9 to TRBJ2-1, with D perhaps matching TRBD1 or TRBD2 (5 bases each). V dropped 2 bases and J dropped 10 bases, with 10 bases sitting between them. This CDR3 is 12 amino acids long. Germline V lookup: CDR1 SGDLS, CDR2 YYNGEE. CDR3 coding DNA: TGTGCCAGCAGCGTCCGGGGCGGGGAGCAGTTCTTC. Translating it yields CASSVRGGEQFF.

This chain connects TRBV5-1 to TRBJ2-1; tentative D call: TRBD1 (6 bases). The length of the CDR3 is 16 residues. CDR1 and CDR2 from the germline V gene are SGHRS and YFSETQ. Trimming removed 0 bases at V and 1 base at J, with 11 bases between. CDR3 in amino acids: CASSLGEGGSYNEQFF. CDR3 coding DNA: TGCGCCAGCAGCTTGGGGGAAGGGGGATCCTACAATGAGCAGTTCTTC.

This chain joins TRBV4-2 and TRBJ2-1; 10 nucleotides match TRBD2. The ends lost 3 bases at V and 8 bases at J; junction bases unmatched: 10. The CDR3 runs 16 residues. Germline V gene sequence: CDR1 LGHNA, CDR2 YNFKEQ. The CDR3 DNA reads TGTGCCAGCAGCCATCTCTCCAGCGGGGGGGCTGATGAGCAGTTCTTC. The encoded protein is CASSHLSSGGADEQFF.